These T cell receptor beta chains were read from a single sample in a study of shared clonotypes between healthy human individuals. The data were produced by immunoSEQ multiplex PCR, yet TCRdb's version contains in-frame clones alone and is incomplete. The sample records about 710,000 clones, roughly 72% being singletons. Material: memory CD4+ T cells sorted from blood. The receptors were sampled from a woman aged 25 to 39 in good health. CDR3s include the opening cysteine and the closing phenylalanine or tryptophan. A D gene is named only where the DNA matches it firmly. Clone sizes are given selectively: once, few, many, or a class where the clone is expanded.

clone_size	d_call	v_call	j_call	cdr3_nt	cdr3_aa
-	-	TRBV5-4	TRBJ1-1	TGTGCCAGCAGCTTGGCGAACCCGGGGTCCAGGGCTTTCTTT	CASSLANPGSRAFF
-	-	TRBV7-2	TRBJ2-7	TGTGCCAGCAGCTTAGCCGAGGCGGGACATAACTACGAGCAGTACTTC	CASSLAEAGHNYEQYF
-	-	TRBV5-1	TRBJ1-1	TGCGCCAGCAGCTTGGAGGGCGTGAACACTGAAGCTTTCTTT	CASSLEGVNTEAFF
once	TRBD1	TRBV5-1	TRBJ1-2	TGCGCCAGCAGCTTGGGAACAGGGGGCGGCCATGGCTACACCTTC	CASSLGTGGGHGYTF
-	-	TRBV4-1	TRBJ1-1	TGCGCCAGCAGCCACATAGGGGCCTTCGGGGACATTTCGCGATCAGCTTTCTTT	CASSHIGAFGDISRSAFF
-	-	TRBV10-2	TRBJ2-3	TGCGCCAGCAACGCGAAAGGGGGTACCACAGATACGCAGTATTTT	CASNAKGGTTDTQYF
-	-	TRBV7-6	TRBJ2-5	TGTGCCAGCAGGGCTTCAGGGCGCCAATCCCAAGAGACCCAGTACTTC	CASRASGRQSQETQYF
once	-	TRBV2	TRBJ2-3	TGTGCCAGCAGCTCCGGGGCTAGTGGTTACACAGATACGCAGTATTTT	CASSSGASGYTDTQYF
few	-	TRBV2	TRBJ2-7	TGTGCCAGCAGTGAAAATGGGGGTTCCTACGAGCAGTACTTC	CASSENGGSYEQYF
-	TRBD1	TRBV6-5	TRBJ2-7	TGTGCCAGCAGTTACTCGGACAGGGCCTACGAGCAGTACTTC	CASSYSDRAYEQYF
-	-	TRBV28	TRBJ1-5	TGTGCCAGCAGTCTAATCAGTGAACAGCCCCAGCATTTT	CASSLISEQPQHF
-	-	TRBV5-1	TRBJ2-2	TGCGCCAGCAGCTTGGCGGCAGGAAACACCGGGGAGCTGTTTTTT	CASSLAAGNTGELFF
-	-	TRBV29-1	TRBJ1-5	TGCAGCGTTGCGACCAGCACGGAGGATCAGCCCCAGCATTTT	CSVATSTEDQPQHF
-	TRBD1	TRBV6-1	TRBJ2-7	TGTGCCAGCAGCATGGGACAGGACCCTTACGAGCAGTACTTC	CASSMGQDPYEQYF
few	-	TRBV6-6	TRBJ2-7	TGTGCCAGCAGACAGGGCCACGAGCAGTACTTC	CASRQGHEQYF
-	-	TRBV18	TRBJ2-5	TGTGCCAGCTCACCTCGATCGGGTACTGAGACCCAGTACTTC	CASSPRSGTETQYF
-	TRBD1	TRBV6-5	TRBJ1-2	TGTGCCAGCAGTCCCACGGGACAGGGGAATGGCTACACCTTC	CASSPTGQGNGYTF
-	-	TRBV5-4	TRBJ1-1	TGTGCCAGCAGCCTACCGACGGAACTGAACACTGAAGCTTTCTTT	CASSLPTELNTEAFF
-	-	TRBV5-1	TRBJ2-2	TGCGCCAGCAGCTTGGGGCAGAGGGAACCTACCGGGGAGCTGTTTTTT	CASSLGQREPTGELFF
-	-	TRBV11-3	TRBJ2-3	TGTGCCAGCAGCTTATACCCAGATACGCAGTATTTT	CASSLYPDTQYF
-	-	TRBV7-6	TRBJ2-7	TGTGCCAGCAGCCTCCTCTACGAGCAGTACTTC	CASSLLYEQYF
-	-	TRBV2	TRBJ1-2	TGTGCCAGCAGTGAAAAGACCGGGACAAGTAATGGCTACACCTTC	CASSEKTGTSNGYTF
-	TRBD2	TRBV30	TRBJ2-7	TGTGCCTGGAGTCCGGGACTAGCCTACGAGCAGTACTTC	CAWSPGLAYEQYF
-	-	TRBV5-1	TRBJ2-7	TGCGCCAGCAGCTTAGCAACTAGCAGCTACGAGCAGTACTTC	CASSLATSSYEQYF
few	-	TRBV15	TRBJ1-1	TGTGCCACCAGCAGAGACGAGAACACTGAAGCTTTCTTT	CATSRDENTEAFF
once	TRBD2	TRBV14	TRBJ2-1	TGTGCCAGCAGCCAAGATGCCGGGAGGGCCCGAGCCTACAATGAGCAGTTCTTC	CASSQDAGRARAYNEQFF
-	TRBD2	TRBV15	TRBJ2-2	TGTGCCACCAGCAGAGAGGGTAGCGGGAGGGGGGAGCTGTTTTTT	CATSREGSGRGELFF
-	-	TRBV7-9	TRBJ1-1	TGTGCCAGCAGCGGAGAGTTGAACACTGAAGCTTTCTTT	CASSGELNTEAFF
-	-	TRBV7-9	TRBJ2-1	TGTGCCAGCAGCCCTTTCTCTAGAGACAATGAGCAGTTCTTC	CASSPFSRDNEQFF
few	-	TRBV18	TRBJ2-1	TGTGCCAGCTCACCCGGAGAGTGGGATGAGCAGTTCTTC	CASSPGEWDEQFF
-	TRBD2	TRBV11-2	TRBJ2-3	TGTGCCAGCAGCCCCCAAGGGACTAGCGGCACAGATACGCAGTATTTT	CASSPQGTSGTDTQYF
once	-	TRBV5-6	TRBJ2-2	TGTGCCAGCAGCTTGTTGGGCAGGGGAAGGACCGGGGAGCTGTTTTTT	CASSLLGRGRTGELFF
many	-	TRBV6-7	TRBJ1-3	TGTGCCAGCAGTTACGAACATATGCAAGGAAACACCATATATTTT	CASSYEHMQGNTIYF
-	-	TRBV6-1	TRBJ1-1	TGTGCCAGCAGGGACGCTCGGTTCGAGGCTGAAGCTTTCTTT	CASRDARFEAEAFF
-	-	TRBV15	TRBJ2-5	TGTGCCACCAGCAGACCTAGAACCCCGGAGACCCAGTACTTC	CATSRPRTPETQYF
-	-	TRBV2	TRBJ1-1	TGTGCCAGCAGTGAGCGACGGAAGAGCACTGAAGCTTTCTTT	CASSERRKSTEAFF
-	-	TRBV6-6	TRBJ1-4	TGTGCCAGCAGAACGGGGGACCGGAGTGAAAAACTGTTTTTT	CASRTGDRSEKLFF
-	TRBD2	TRBV28	TRBJ2-1	TGTGCCAGCAGTTTAGGTAGCGGGAGGATCTACAATGAGCAGTTCTTC	CASSLGSGRIYNEQFF
few	-	TRBV9	TRBJ2-2	TGTGCCAGCAGCGTAGGGGGGATTAACACCGGGGAGCTGTTTTTT	CASSVGGINTGELFF
-	-	TRBV29-1	TRBJ2-1	TGCAGCGTTGAGCCCGGGACATATTACAATGAGCAGTTCTTC	CSVEPGTYYNEQFF
-	-	TRBV7-8	TRBJ2-5	TGTGCCAGCAACGGTCCGGGACTGGCAAAAGAGACCCAGTACTTC	CASNGPGLAKETQYF
-	-	TRBV5-1	TRBJ1-2	TGCGCCAGCAGCTTGAGACAGGAAGACATCTATGGCTACACCTTC	CASSLRQEDIYGYTF
-	TRBD2	TRBV19	TRBJ2-1	TGTGCCAGTAGTAAAACTAGCGGGGACAATGAGCAGTTCTTC	CASSKTSGDNEQFF
-	-	TRBV28	TRBJ2-6	TGTGCCAGCAGCCCCCGGGGGGCCAGCTCTGGGGCCAACGTCCTGACTTTC	CASSPRGASSGANVLTF
-	-	TRBV7-7	TRBJ2-7	TGTGCCAGCAGCTCACAGGCCGACTCCTACGAGCAGTACTTC	CASSSQADSYEQYF
-	TRBD2	TRBV28	TRBJ2-1	TGTGCCAGCACCACGGGACTAGCGGGACTAAGGACATTAGTGTACAATGAGCAGTTCTTC	CASTTGLAGLRTLVYNEQFF
-	-	TRBV5-6	TRBJ1-2	TGTGCCAGCAGCTTGTTAGGAGAAACTAACTATGGCTACACCTTC	CASSLLGETNYGYTF
-	-	TRBV5-1	TRBJ2-5	TGCGCCAGCAGCTTGGGGACAGCGAAGTACCGGGAGACCCAGTACTTC	CASSLGTAKYRETQYF
-	-	TRBV28	TRBJ1-1	TGTGCCAGCAGCCCCCCTCAGGGTCTGAACACTGAAGCTTTCTTT	CASSPPQGLNTEAFF
-	-	TRBV7-2	TRBJ2-7	TGTGCCAGCAGCTTAGCGGTACACTCCTACGAGCAGTACTTC	CASSLAVHSYEQYF
once	-	TRBV6-5	TRBJ2-5	TGTGCCAGCATTCACGTCCCGTACCAAGAGACCCAGTACTTC	CASIHVPYQETQYF
-	TRBD2	TRBV11-3	TRBJ2-2	TGTGCCAGCAGGAGGGGACTAGGGGACACCGGGGAGCTGTTTTTT	CASRRGLGDTGELFF
-	TRBD1	TRBV28	TRBJ2-7	TGTGCCAGCAGTTCCCCCGGGACAGGGGGCTACGAGCAGTACTTC	CASSSPGTGGYEQYF
once	-	TRBV21-1	TRBJ2-7	TGTGCCAGCAGCAAAGACAGGGGGCGTAAATGGAAATTCGTGGAGCAGTACTTC	CASSKDRGRKWKFVEQYF